This TCR beta chain was profiled in a study of control samples from healthy donors and cancer patients. This table comes from immunoSEQ multiplex PCR, and its TCRdb copy is limited to in-frame clones, with some not included. Of 120,000 or so clones listed, approximately 94% are singletons. The CDR3 is 19 amino acids. Germline CDR1 reads SEHNR; CDR2 reads FQNEAQ (reference sequence). Deletions cut 8 bases from V and 4 bases from J, with 32 bases between. The sequenced sample consisted of blood. The TCR originated in a man younger than 45 in good health. The gene calls are TRBV7-9 and TRBJ1-2, with D perhaps TRBD1 (5 bases). CDR3 in DNA: TGTGCCAGCGGTGACAATTATGGACAAGAAGAAGAAAGGGCCTATGGCTACACCTTC. Translated: CASGDNYGQEEERAYGYTF.